Shown below are 31 T cell receptor beta chains from a single sample sequenced in a study. TCRdb processed the RT-PCR reads anew with MiXCR; each CDR3 protein has one entry. There are about 680,000 distinct CDR3 sequences in the sample; 11% to 15% occur only once, and 3.6% lies in the top ten. Input material: memory CD4+ T cells from blood. These receptors all stem from a female donor in good health, serving as a healthy control.

In its sample, this clonotype was seen a few times. The V gene is TRBV7-2, the J gene TRBJ1-1, with a weak D call TRBD1 (6 bases). The CDR3 extends over 15 amino acids. Trimming pared 5 bases from V and 3 bases from J, leaving 16 bases between. Germline lookup yields CDR1 SGHTA and CDR2 FQGNSA. The CDR3 bases are TGTGCCAGCAGCCCATCGGGGGCAGGGGACACTGAAGCTTTCTTT. It yields the protein CASSPSGAGDTEAFF.

This clonotype was counted many times. The chain combines TRBV5-1 with TRBJ2-1; TRBD2 agrees at 9 bases. Germline trimming cut 3 bases from V and 5 bases from J; bases unmatched to any gene: 6. Germline CDR1 is SGHRS and CDR2 is YFSETQ. The CDR3 loop spans 15 amino acids. This chain's CDR3 is CASSWRTSAHNEQFF. As DNA, the CDR3 is TGCGCCAGCAGCTGGAGGACTAGCGCACACAATGAGCAGTTCTTC. Complete variable domain (other parts from reference TRBV5-1 and TRBJ2-1): KAGVTQTPRYLIKTRGQQVTLSCSPISGHRSVSWYQQTPGQGLQFLFEYFSETQRNKGNFPGRFSGRQFSNSRSEMNVSTLELGDSALYLCASSWRTSAHNEQFFGPGTRLTVL.

J is TRBJ1-4 and V is TRBV4-3; maybe TRBD1 (6 bases). Germline values: CDR1 LGHNA, CDR2 YSLEER. V was cut by 5 bases and J by 5 bases, with 15 bases left in between. The CDR3 sequence is 15 residues long. The CDR3 nucleotides are TGCGCCAGCAGCGTGGGGGCAGGGATCAATGAAAAACTGTTTTTT. It yields the protein CASSVGAGINEKLFF.

This chain uses TRBV6-6 with TRBJ2-5, with 10 nucleotides matching TRBD1. V dropped 6 bases and J dropped 5; count of bases not matched to a gene: 15. The CDR3 length is 17 residues. Germline loops: CDR1 MNHNY, CDR2 SVGAGI (reference sequence). This CDR3 is CASSLSTGGTVGETQYF. The CDR3 nucleotides are TGTGCCAGCAGCCTATCGACAGGGGGCACAGTGGGGGAGACCCAGTACTTC.

The chain recombines TRBV28 with TRBJ2-7, with 10 bases matching TRBD2. This CDR3 contains 15 residues. Germline V gene lookup returns CDR1 MDHEN and CDR2 SYDVKM. The V segment lost 4 bases and the J segment 7 bases; nucleotides outside the gene matches: 10. The CDR3 is CASSWGPSGRNEQYF. In DNA form, the CDR3 reads TGTGCCAGCAGTTGGGGGCCTAGCGGGAGAAATGAGCAGTACTTC.

The chain combines TRBV7-8 with TRBJ1-1; D uncertain. The ends were cut back, 5 bases at V and 2 bases at J, with 12 bases in the middle. The CDR3 has 14 residues. CDR1 is SGHVS, CDR2 FQNEAQ, per germline. The CDR3 nucleotides are TGTGCCAGCAGCCCTTCTTTAGGAAACACTGAAGCTTTCTTT. Amino acid sequence: CASSPSLGNTEAFF. The full variable domain, rest sourced from reference TRBV7-8 and TRBJ1-1, is GAGVSQSPRYKVAKRGQDVALRCDPISGHVSLFWYQQALGQGPEFLTYFQNEAQLDKSGLPSDRFFAERPEGSVSTLKIQRTQQEDSAVYLCASSPSLGNTEAFFGQGTRLTVV.

This clonotype was picked up many times. The chain combines TRBV12-3 or TRBV12-4 with TRBJ1-5; possible D gene TRBD1, 5 bases. The CDR3 has 13 amino acids. Trimming removed 6 bases from V and 7 bases from J, with 13 bases in between. This CDR3 reads CASSRDWSQPQHF. In DNA, the CDR3 is TGTGCCAGCAGCAGGGATTGGAGCCAGCCCCAGCATTTT.

The table lists this clonotype with a few counts. The chain carries TRBV6-2 or TRBV6-3 and TRBJ1-1; D is unclear. The germline gives CDR1 MNHEY, CDR2 SVGEGT. Trimming took 7 bases from V and 3 from J, leaving 9 bases between them. The CDR3 is made up of 12 amino acids. CDR3 nucleotide sequence: TGTGCCAGCAAAGACACTGACACTGAAGCTTTCTTT. It encodes CASKDTDTEAFF.

The CDR3 coding sequence is TGTGCCAGCACTGTTATGGGTTCGGGAAACTATGGCTACACCTTC. Translated: CASTVMGSGNYGYTF. The V gene is TRBV28, the J gene TRBJ1-2, with D unresolved. Germline CDR1 is MDHEN and CDR2 is SYDVKM. V dropped 7 bases and J dropped 2 bases, with 17 bases sitting between them. The CDR3 covers 15 residues.

V is TRBV20-1 and J is TRBJ2-5; 9 bases match TRBD1. The CDR3 totals 14 residues. V was pared by 7 bases and J by 2 bases, with 8 bases of the junction left unmatched. The germline CDR1 and CDR2 sequences are DFQATT and SNEGSKA (reference sequence). The CDR3 loop is CSGTGTGKQETQYF. For the CDR3, the DNA is TGCAGTGGTACAGGGACAGGGAAGCAAGAGACCCAGTACTTC.

The sample holds many counts of this clonotype. The chain couples TRBV20-1 to TRBJ1-1; D ambiguous. The CDR3 loop spans 15 amino acids. The germline CDR1 and CDR2 sequences are DFQATT and SNEGSKA (reference sequence). Trimming took off 6 bases at V and 1 base at J, with 18 bases between the two ends. The CDR3 loop is CSAPYSTTPNTEAFF. For the CDR3, the DNA is TGCAGTGCCCCTTACAGTACCACACCGAACACTGAAGCTTTCTTT.

This chain uses TRBV12-3 or TRBV12-4 with TRBJ2-7; D may be TRBD1 (6 bases). Trimming pared 3 bases from V and 6 bases from J, leaving 12 bases between. This CDR3 has 13 amino acids. CDR3 DNA sequence: TGTGCCAGCAGTTTTGGGCAGGGGACCGAGCAGTACTTC. This encodes CASSFGQGTEQYF.

Only a few counts were recorded for this clonotype. The CDR3 coding sequence is TGTGCCACCAGCAGAGGGCAGGGGGTAGATACGCAGTATTTT. It codes for CATSRGQGVDTQYF. The chain has TRBV15 and TRBJ2-3; 7 bases map to TRBD1. Germline V CDR1 and CDR2: LNHNV, YYDKDF (reference sequence). V was clipped by 1 base and J by 5 bases; unmatched bases: 3. The CDR3 is made up of 14 amino acids.

The chain couples TRBV5-5 to TRBJ1-2; D is uncertain. Per the germline V gene, CDR1 is SGHKS and CDR2 is YYEKEE (reference sequence). V lost 6 bases to trimming and J lost 0 bases, with 15 bases between them. The CDR3 is made up of 15 amino acids. The CDR3 DNA reads TGTGCCAGCACCCTCCCCGCTGGAACTAACTATGGCTACACCTTC. Its translation: CASTLPAGTNYGYTF.

At least ten counts were recorded for this clonotype. The rearrangement links TRBV29-1 to TRBJ1-1; 7 bases match TRBD1. V shed 4 bases and J 8 bases; nucleotides not matched to a gene: 4. In germline, CDR1 is SQVTM, CDR2 ANQGSEA. The CDR3 is 11 amino acids. The CDR3 here is CSVAGGSEAFF. In nucleotides, the CDR3 is TGCAGCGTTGCAGGGGGTAGCGAAGCTTTCTTT.

This clonotype was seen only a few times. This chain joins TRBV9 and TRBJ1-4; D perhaps matches TRBD1 (5 bases). V gave up 2 bases and J gave up 8 bases, with 19 bases separating them. This CDR3 region has 16 residues. CDR1 is SGDLS, CDR2 YYNGEE, per germline. The CDR3 here is CASSVGGKMSGEKLFF. The CDR3 DNA sequence: TGTGCCAGCAGCGTCGGGGGTAAGATGTCGGGGGAAAAACTGTTTTTT.

This clonotype was counted a few times. The chain employs TRBV18 and TRBJ2-4, with 7 bases matching TRBD1. V lost 4 bases to trimming and J lost 2 bases; unmatched junction nucleotides: 5. Germline lookup yields CDR1 KGHSH and CDR2 LQKENI. The CDR3 consists of 15 residues. CDR3 coding DNA: TGTGCCAGCTCACGAGACAGGGCCACCAAAAACATTCAGTACTTC. Protein: CASSRDRATKNIQYF. Based on the CDR3 plus reference TRBV18 and TRBJ2-4, the full variable domain is NAGVMQNPRHLVRRRGQEARLRCSPMKGHSHVYWYRQLPEEGLKFMVYLQKENIIDESGMPKERFSAEFPKEGPSILRIQQVVRGDSAAYFCASSRDRATKNIQYFGAGTRLSVL.

In its sample, this clonotype was seen many times. The genes are TRBV20-1 and TRBJ1-6; TRBD1 might be the D (5 bases). There are 13 residues in the CDR3. Germline loops: CDR1 DFQATT, CDR2 SNEGSKA (reference sequence). V gave up 3 bases and J gave up 8 bases, with 11 bases separating them. CDR3 nucleotide sequence: TGCAGTGCTAGGGGGGGTATGGATTCACCCCTCCACTTT. It encodes CSARGGMDSPLHF.

This chain connects TRBV3-1 to TRBJ2-3; 7 nucleotides line up with TRBD1. V lost 7 bases, J lost 2 bases, and 6 bases stayed unmatched. This CDR3 spans 14 amino acids. Germline V gives CDR1 LGHDT, CDR2 YNNKEL (reference sequence). CDR3 sequence (DNA): TGTGCCAGCAAAGAGGGACAGATCACAGATACGCAGTATTTT. This codes for CASKEGQITDTQYF.

The chain recombines TRBV27 with TRBJ2-3; 9 positions match TRBD2. CDR3 length equals 17 residues. The V and J ends lost 7 bases and 0 bases, in that order; junction bases with no gene match: 11. Germline CDR1 and CDR2: MNHEY and SMNVEV (reference sequence). This chain's CDR3 is CASTKISGSYSTDTQYF. The CDR3 region has the DNA TGTGCCAGCACCAAGATTAGCGGGAGTTACAGCACAGATACGCAGTATTTT.

Concerning this clonotype: A read error may be the cause here, since a much bigger clone is one base away. This chain links TRBV5-5 with TRBJ2-1; D not resolved. V lost 4 bases to trimming and J lost 4 bases, with 15 bases between them. The CDR3 extends over 15 amino acids. Germline V gene lookup returns CDR1 SGHKS and CDR2 YYEKEE (reference sequence). This chain's CDR3 is CASSLPFTQYNEQFF. The CDR3 coding sequence is TGTGCCAGCAGCCTGCCCTTTACTCAATACAATGAGCAGTTCTTC. Complete variable domain (other parts from reference TRBV5-5 and TRBJ2-1): DAGVTQSPTHLIKTRGQQVTLRCSPISGHKSVSWYQQVLGQGPQFIFQYYEKEERGRGNFPDRFSARQFPNYSSELNVNALLLGDSALYLCASSLPFTQYNEQFFGPGTRLTVL.

The sample holds many counts of this clonotype. The genes are TRBV10-3 and TRBJ1-1, with 9 bases that match TRBD1. The germline V gene has CDR1 ENHRY and CDR2 SYGVKD. Germline trimming cut 4 bases from V and 3 bases from J; bases unmatched to any gene: 6. This CDR3 has 15 amino acids. Written as DNA, the CDR3 is TGTGCCATCAGTGTCCGACAGGGGGGTGACACTGAAGCTTTCTTT. The encoded protein is CAISVRQGGDTEAFF.

This clonotype was seen only once. The V and J genes are TRBV7-2 and TRBJ1-1, with a possible D match to TRBD1 (6 bases). Germline CDR1 is SGHTA and CDR2 is FQGNSA. This CDR3 region has 14 residues. With 5 bases removed from V and 4 bases from J, the gap between germline ends came to 14 bases. CDR3 DNA sequence: TGTGCCAGCAGCCCGGCACAGGGTCGCACTGAAGCTTTCTTT. This codes for CASSPAQGRTEAFF.

This clonotype was detected ten times or more. CDR3 region: CASSPPTVSTNEKLFF. CDR3 in DNA: TGTGCCAGCTCACCACCGACAGTCTCAACTAATGAAAAACTGTTTTTT. The chain couples TRBV18 to TRBJ1-4, with a tentative D call TRBD1 (5 bases). V was cut by 0 bases and J by 0 bases, with 8 bases left in between. This CDR3 spans 16 amino acids. Germline CDR1 and CDR2: KGHSH and LQKENI.

The genes are TRBV28 and TRBJ2-7; D assignment may be TRBD1 or TRBD2 (6 bases each). The CDR3 is 15 residues long. CDR1 and CDR2 from the germline V gene are MDHEN and SYDVKM. V lost 11 bases to trimming and J lost 0 bases, with 20 bases between them. This CDR3 reads CAASGASVSSYEQYF. CDR3 coding DNA: TGTGCCGCGTCGGGGGCGAGCGTAAGCTCCTACGAGCAGTACTTC. The whole variable domain, remainder taken from reference TRBV28 and TRBJ2-7, is DVKVTQSSRYLVKRTGEKVFLECVQDMDHENMFWYRQDPGLGLRLIYFSYDVKMKEKGDIPEGYSVSREKKERFSLILESASTNQTSMYLCAASGASVSSYEQYFGPGTRLTVT.

In this sample, this clonotype turned up a few times. V usage is TRBV5-1 and J usage is TRBJ2-1; 8 bases line up with TRBD1. From germline, CDR1 is SGHRS and CDR2 YFSETQ. There are 16 residues in the CDR3. V shed 4 bases, J shed 3 bases, and the junction held 9 bases outside the gene matches. CDR3 nucleotides: TGCGCCAGCAGCCTGCTTTCCGGACAGGGCTACAATGAGCAGTTCTTC. This translates into CASSLLSGQGYNEQFF.

This clonotype occurred a few times. The V gene is TRBV27, the J gene TRBJ2-2; 11 positions match TRBD1. From germline, CDR1 is MNHEY and CDR2 SMNVEV (reference sequence). The junction had 2 bases not matched to a gene; V was cut back by 4 bases and J by 7 bases. This CDR3 spans 14 amino acids. The CDR3 DNA reads as TGTGCCAGCAGTTGGACAGGGGGCTTCGGGGAGCTGTTTTTT. Protein sequence: CASSWTGGFGELFF.

The chain carries TRBV10-3 and TRBJ2-5, with a tentative D call TRBD2 (6 bases). V shed 9 bases and J shed 3 bases, with 17 bases lying between them. CDR3 size: 14 residues. Germline V gene data show CDR1 as ENHRY and CDR2 as SYGVKD. The CDR3 is CAMAEGPGKETQYF. In DNA, the CDR3 is TGTGCCATGGCGGAGGGCCCGGGGAAAGAGACCCAGTACTTC.

This clonotype was recorded at least ten times. The chain is built from TRBV20-1 and TRBJ2-5, with D tentatively TRBD1 (6 bases). The CDR3 is 13 amino acids. CDR1 is DFQATT and CDR2 is SNEGSKA in the germline V gene (reference sequence). V dropped 0 bases and J dropped 5 bases, with 10 bases sitting between them. CDR3 DNA: TGCAGTGCTAGAGAGGGGGCAGAGGAGACCCAGTACTTC. It codes for CSAREGAEETQYF.

This clonotype was counted once. The chain couples TRBV28 to TRBJ1-6; D not resolved. Trimming cost V 7 bases and J 9 bases, with 19 bases left between them. The CDR3 is 15 residues long. Germline CDR1 and CDR2: MDHEN and SYDVKM. The CDR3 spells CASNILARVGSPLHF. In DNA, the CDR3 is TGTGCCAGCAATATCCTGGCAAGGGTGGGTTCACCCCTCCACTTT.

The chain's CDR3 is CASSQSRGPNTEAFF. DNA for the CDR3: TGTGCCAGCAGCCAGTCCAGGGGACCGAACACTGAAGCTTTCTTT. The genes are TRBV4-2 and TRBJ1-1, with D tentatively TRBD1 (6 bases). This CDR3 is 15 amino acids long. Trimming stripped 3 bases from V and 1 base from J, with 12 bases between. Germline lookup yields CDR1 LGHNA and CDR2 YNFKEQ.